This record looks at one T cell receptor (beta chain) sequence and its context. As processed by the authors: Reference gene primers were amplified, and this amplification served to estimate nucleated cell counts. TCRdb's table, derived via immunoSEQ multiplex PCR, lists solely in-frame clones and lacks some. Clone size and V and J calls were adopted from that table, with D and trimming inferred from the DNA. Of tens of thousands of clones in the sample, about 86% were seen once. This specimen belongs to a study of blood T cell repertoires in COVID-19. Study at large: COVID-19 samples, acute and convalescent, were from the United States, Italy and Spain. T cells, B-cell-depleted T cells, or PBMCs supplied cDNA or gDNA.

After removal of 3 bases from V and 5 bases from J, the junction contained 7 bases not matched to a gene. The CDR3 consists of 15 residues. Germline CDR1 and CDR2: SGHRS and YFSETQ. The receptor was isolated from a man aged 40-50 years with acute or convalescent COVID-19. The chain employs TRBV5-1 and TRBJ2-3, with 9 bases matching TRBD1. Source material: peripheral blood. The CDR3 nucleotides read TGCGCCAGCAGCTCTACAGGGGGCGCGGGAGATACGCAGTATTTT. It yields the protein CASSSTGGAGDTQYF.